The clone carrying this TCR beta chain has ten or more counts. Its antigen is as yet unknown. MiXCR, run by TCRdb on the multiplex PCR reads, gives a single entry per CDR3 protein. The sample consists of some 150,000 distinct CDR3 sequences, 20% to 25% of them appearing once. The data were obtained in a study of breast tumors, draining lymph nodes, adjacent tissues. With V trimmed by 0 bases and J by 3 bases, 3 bases remained unmatched. Germline assignment: CDR1 SGHRS and CDR2 YFSETQ. This CDR3 is built from 14 residues. The lymph nodes were axillary draining lymph nodes from breast cancer patients. Study-level findings and limits: Compared with basal-like, luminal-like tumors shared significantly more repertoire with nontumor tissue.

This chain joins TRBV5-1 and TRBJ2-7, with 7 bases that match TRBD1. The sample was axillary lymph node tissue. The sequence was obtained from a female donor with breast cancer. Some clones in this sample may be carry-over from other donors' samples. The CDR3 sequence is CASSLEGQLYEQYF. The CDR3 coding sequence is TGCGCCAGCAGCTTGGAGGGACAGCTCTACGAGCAGTACTTC.